This entry lists 29 T cell receptor beta chains sequenced from one sample in a study of blood T cells in healthy people across ages (dated by TCRdb to the mid-2010s). Libraries were prepared through 5' RACE. A second PCR of 7 to 11 cycles was run with a J-beta primer mix and a sample-barcoded 5' primer. TCRdb ran its own pipeline on the public reads, namely fastp trimming at Q25 and MiXCR clone calling, and kept in-frame beta chains. Here each entry gathers all rows of one CDR3 protein and keeps the most common genes and DNA. For this sample the table gives around 1,800,000 distinct CDR3 sequences, of which about 39% were detected only once. The ten largest account for approximately 22% of the sample. What was sequenced was blood. These receptors originate from a human donor in good health.

This clonotype has more than one count but fewer than ten. The gene calls are TRBV4-3 and TRBJ1-4, with D possibly matching TRBD1 (5 bases). Trimming cost V 4 bases and J 1 base, with 10 bases left between them. Germline CDR1 is LGHNA and CDR2 is YSLEER. CDR3 length equals 15 residues. The CDR3, as DNA: TGCGCCAGCAGCCTTCGTAGGGGAACTAATGAAAAACTGTTTTTT. Its protein is CASSLRRGTNEKLFF.

The rearrangement uses TRBV7-2 and TRBJ2-3; the D gene is possibly TRBD2 (5 bases). V was trimmed by 4 bases and J by 11 bases, leaving 13 bases between them. Germline CDR1 and CDR2: SGHTA and FQGNSA. The CDR3 consists of 12 residues. The CDR3 nucleotides are TGTGCCAGCAGCTCTTTTGCAGCGGTGCAGTATTTT. It specifies CASSSFAAVQYF.

The chain employs TRBV6-5 and TRBJ1-2; 8 bases fit TRBD1. CDR3 size: 14 residues. V gave up 2 bases and J gave up 7 bases; unmatched junction bases: 6. Germline V lookup: CDR1 MNHEY, CDR2 SVGAGI. Written as DNA, the CDR3 is TGTGCCAGCAGTTACGATGGCAGGGGGCTTGGCTACACCTTC. Its translation: CASSYDGRGLGYTF.

A remark on this clonotype: Germline and junction disagree at one end, which may indicate a read error. The genes are TRBV9 and TRBJ1-5; the D is unclear. The CDR3 is made up of 15 amino acids. CDR1 is SGDLS and CDR2 is YYNGEE in the germline V gene. The CDR3 nucleotides are TGTGCCAGCAGCGTAGAAGGGAATAGCAATCACCCCCAGCATTTT. Residues: CASSVEGNSNHPQHF.

This chain connects TRBV7-2 to TRBJ1-1; D is undetermined. Germline V CDR1 and CDR2: SGHTA, FQGNSA. This CDR3 region has 12 residues. The V end lost 1 base, the J end lost 7 bases, and 7 bases lay between the germline ends. The CDR3 nucleotides read TGTGCCAGCAGCTTAGGGCCAGTTGAAGCTTTCTTT. Its protein is CASSLGPVEAFF.

The chain is built from TRBV12-3 or TRBV12-4 and TRBJ2-7; the D is unclear. The CDR3 covers 13 residues. Trimming cost V 4 bases and J 7 bases, with 14 bases left between them. CDR3 nucleotides: TGTGCCAGCAGTTATGCTGGGGTTGGTGAGCAGTACTTC. Amino acid sequence: CASSYAGVGEQYF.

The chain has TRBV10-3 and TRBJ1-5; 7 bases agree with TRBD1. Trimming at V came to 6 bases and at J to 7 bases, leaving 9 bases not matched to a gene. CDR3 size: 14 residues. CDR1 and CDR2 from the germline V gene are ENHRY and SYGVKD. CDR3 in amino acids: CAISLPGQAQPQHF. DNA for the CDR3: TGTGCCATCAGCCTCCCCGGACAGGCGCAGCCCCAGCATTTT.

This CDR3 is CASSLYPSETQFF. CDR3 in DNA: TGTGCCAGCAGCTTATACCCTAGTGAGACCCAGTTCTTC. This chain connects TRBV7-2 to TRBJ2-1; D not certain. The CDR3 is 13 amino acids. Germline V gene lookup returns CDR1 SGHTA and CDR2 FQGNSA. Trimming left V 2 bases short and J 13 bases short, with 15 bases between.

A remark on this clonotype: At one end the junction does not follow the germline gene, possibly because of a read error. V and J are TRBV4-1 and TRBJ1-2; the D is unclear. This CDR3 spans 12 amino acids. Germline CDR1 and CDR2: MGHRA and YSYEKL. As DNA, the CDR3 is TGCGCCAGCAGCCAAGGAGGCGATGGCTGCACCTTC. Its translation: CASSQGGDGCTF.

This chain joins TRBV25-1 and TRBJ1-6; a possible D gene is TRBD1 (6 bases). Germline V gene sequence: CDR1 MGHDK, CDR2 SYGVNS. The CDR3 spans 17 residues. Deletions cut 1 base from V and 5 bases from J, with 15 bases between. Here the CDR3 DNA reads TGTGCCAGCAGTGAATGGGTGGGGGGGGCCGATAATTCACCCCTCCACTTT. Encoded protein: CASSEWVGGADNSPLHF.

Many counts were recorded for this clonotype. The genes are TRBV20-1 and TRBJ2-1, with a tentative D call TRBD1 (5 bases). V lost 7 bases and J lost 9, with 7 bases in between. The CDR3 has 9 amino acids. CDR1 and CDR2 from the germline V gene are DFQATT and SNEGSKA (reference sequence). The CDR3 spells CSGGTEQFF. The CDR3, as DNA: TGCAGTGGGGGCACTGAGCAGTTCTTC.

The chain joins TRBV7-2 to TRBJ2-1; D unresolved. V lost 5 bases to trimming and J lost 0 bases, with 11 bases between them. CDR1 and CDR2 from the germline V gene are SGHTA and FQGNSA. The CDR3 consists of 15 residues. CDR3 in amino acids: CASSTIYSSYNEQFF. In nucleotides, the CDR3 is TGTGCCAGCAGCACCATATATAGCTCCTACAATGAGCAGTTCTTC. The whole variable domain, remainder taken from reference TRBV7-2 and TRBJ2-1, is GAGVSQSPSNKVTEKGKDVELRCDPISGHTALYWYRQSLGQGLEFLIYFQGNSAPDKSGLPSDRFSAERTGGSVSTLTIQRTQQEDSAVYLCASSTIYSSYNEQFFGPGTRLTVL.

The chain carries TRBV7-9 and TRBJ1-3; 9 bases are shared with TRBD1. The CDR3 covers 19 residues. With 4 bases clipped from V and 1 base from J, the junction kept 14 bases outside the gene matches. The germline gives CDR1 SEHNR, CDR2 FQNEAQ (reference sequence). DNA of the CDR3: TGTGCCAGCAGCTCGACCGGGACAGGGCGAGTGCCTTCTGGAAACACCATATATTTT. The encoded protein is CASSSTGTGRVPSGNTIYF.

V gene TRBV6-6 combines with J gene TRBJ1-2, with D perhaps TRBD1 (6 bases). Trimming removed 2 bases at V and 0 bases at J, with 13 bases between. The CDR3 length is 16 residues. Germline CDR1 and CDR2: MNHNY and SVGAGI (reference sequence). The CDR3 nucleotides are TGTGCCAGCAGTTACGATCGACAGGCTTCTAACTATGGCTACACCTTC. This gives the protein CASSYDRQASNYGYTF.

This clonotype was counted between two and nine times. The chain is built from TRBV15 and TRBJ2-1, with a weak D call TRBD2 (7 bases). Trimming pared 3 bases from V and 3 bases from J, leaving 18 bases between. Germline V lookup: CDR1 LNHNV, CDR2 YYDKDF (reference sequence). The length of the CDR3 is 17 residues. CDR3 in amino acids: CATSRGKGGDLYNEQFF. CDR3 sequence (DNA): TGTGCCACCAGCAGGGGAAAGGGGGGGGACCTCTACAATGAGCAGTTCTTC.

This clonotype was seen a handful of times. The V gene is TRBV29-1, the J gene TRBJ2-1; 8 bases match TRBD2. The CDR3 is 17 residues long. Germline assignment: CDR1 SQVTM and CDR2 ANQGSEA. The trim removed 1 base at V and 3 bases at J, leaving 11 bases unmatched. The CDR3 nucleotides read TGCAGCGTTGAAGGGGATTTCCAGCGGGGGAGCTACAATGAGCAGTTCTTC. This encodes CSVEGDFQRGSYNEQFF.

About this clonotype itself: An end of the junction does not agree with germline; a read error may underlie this. The chain combines TRBV5-1 with TRBJ1-2, with TRBD1 matching over 7 bases. Per germline, CDR1 SGHRS and CDR2 YFSETQ. The CDR3 is 15 residues long. CDR3 in amino acids: CASRLGDSAVYGYTF. CDR3 bases: TGCGCCAGCAGATTGGGGGACAGCGCCGTCTATGGCTACACCTTC. Based on the CDR3 plus reference TRBV5-1 and TRBJ1-2, the full variable domain is KAGVTQTPRYLIKTRGQQVTLSCSPISGHRSVSWYQQTPGQGLQFLFEYFSETQRNKGNFPGRFSGRQFSNSRSEMNVSTLELGDSALYLCASRLGDSAVYGYTFGSGTRLTVV.

This clonotype turned up a few times. This sequence joins TRBV6-2 or TRBV6-3 and TRBJ2-1, with TRBD1 identical over 7 bases. The germline gives CDR1 MNHEY, CDR2 SVGEGT. The CDR3 spans 13 residues. J lost 9 bases, V lost 4 bases, and 6 bases had no gene match. The chain's CDR3 is CASSLTGFGEQFF. DNA for the CDR3: TGTGCCAGCAGTTTGACAGGGTTCGGTGAGCAGTTCTTC.

The chain uses TRBV4-3 and TRBJ2-1; TRBD1 aligns across 7 bases. This CDR3 is 15 amino acids long. Per germline, CDR1 LGHNA and CDR2 YSLEER. J lost 8 bases, V lost 1 base, and 8 bases had no gene match. The CDR3 DNA reads as TGCGCCAGCAGCCAAGGACTGACAGGGACCTATGAGCAGTTCTTC. The encoded protein is CASSQGLTGTYEQFF.

This clonotype showed up just a few times. CDR3 bases: TGCAGCGTGTCGACTAGCTTCCCGTCCTACGAGCAGTACTTC. Its protein product is CSVSTSFPSYEQYF. This chain uses TRBV29-1 with TRBJ2-7; TRBD2 agrees at 7 bases. The CDR3 is made up of 14 amino acids. The germline gives CDR1 SQVTM, CDR2 ANQGSEA. Trimming took 6 bases from V and 1 from J; bases not matched to a gene: 9.

The rearrangement uses TRBV5-1 and TRBJ1-2; the D is unclear. CDR1 and CDR2 from the germline V gene are SGHRS and YFSETQ. The CDR3 runs to 17 residues. The germline V and J ends were trimmed by 7 bases and 0 bases, with 22 bases remaining between them. The CDR3: CASFPGILGSSNYGYTF. The CDR3 region has the DNA TGCGCCAGCTTCCCCGGGATTCTCGGCAGCTCTAACTATGGCTACACCTTC.

This clonotype came up a few times. The CDR3 DNA is TGCGCCAGCAGCAAGATTAGCGGGGGGGCAACAGATACGCAGTATTTT. It codes for CASSKISGGATDTQYF. The chain links TRBV5-1 to TRBJ2-3; TRBD2 matches 11 bases. The CDR3 spans 16 residues. In germline, CDR1 is SGHRS, CDR2 YFSETQ. The ends lost 4 bases at V and 3 bases at J; junction bases unmatched: 7.

The chain is built from TRBV7-2 and TRBJ1-1; D gene ambiguous. CDR3 size: 12 residues. Germline V gene sequence: CDR1 SGHTA, CDR2 FQGNSA. V shed 5 bases and J shed 7 bases, with 11 bases lying between them. The CDR3, as DNA: TGTGCCAGCAGCCATTTGACTATTGAAGCTTTCTTT. Translation gives CASSHLTIEAFF.

This clonotype was counted between two and nine times. The chain carries TRBV20-1 and TRBJ1-2; no reliable D call. The V end was cut by 4 bases, the J end by 0 bases, with 9 bases between. Germline V gene data show CDR1 as DFQATT and CDR2 as SNEGSKA (reference sequence). The CDR3 is 13 amino acids. CDR3 amino acids: CSATAGPNYGYTF. CDR3 in DNA: TGCAGTGCTACGGCCGGACCTAACTATGGCTACACCTTC.

V and J are TRBV7-2 and TRBJ2-1, with 10 positions matching TRBD1. The CDR3 has 18 residues. V shed 5 bases, J shed 6 bases, and the junction held 16 bases outside the gene matches. Per germline, CDR1 SGHTA and CDR2 FQGNSA. The CDR3 region has the DNA TGTGCCAGCAGCGCACAAAGTTGGGCGGGACAGGGGCCCAATGAGCAGTTCTTC. It is translated as CASSAQSWAGQGPNEQFF.

Comment on this clonotype: A far larger clone is only one base removed, so a read error is likely. The chain recombines TRBV5-6 with TRBJ1-2; 8 bases align to TRBD1. The CDR3 loop spans 13 amino acids. J gave up 6 bases and V 4 bases, and 5 bases lay outside the gene matches. Germline loops: CDR1 SGHDT, CDR2 YYEEEE. CDR3 nucleotides: TGTGCCAGCAGCCCGACAGGGGTCCATGGCTACACCTTC. Its translation is CASSPTGVHGYTF.

The sample holds many counts of this clonotype. The genes are TRBV6-6 and TRBJ2-7; D gene uncertain. The CDR3 has 11 residues. Between the trimmed V and J ends, which lost 0 bases and 5 bases, there was a span of 2 bases. Germline V gives CDR1 MNHNY, CDR2 SVGAGI (reference sequence). The chain's CDR3 is CASSYSDEQYF. The DNA for the CDR3 is TGTGCCAGCAGTTACTCTGACGAGCAGTACTTC.

Concerning this clonotype: A much larger clone differs from this one at a single base, so this may be a read error. This sequence joins TRBV20-1 and TRBJ2-5; 7 bases agree with TRBD2. CDR1 and CDR2 from the germline V gene are DFQATT and SNEGSKA (reference sequence). V dropped 1 base and J dropped 11; count of bases not matched to a gene: 19. CDR3 length: 16 amino acids. CDR3 bases: TGCAGTGCTAGAGCCCCAGCTACTAACGGGGGAGGGGAGCAGTACTTC. Translation gives CSARAPATNGGGEQYF.

The chain uses TRBV5-1 and TRBJ1-2; D call uncertain. Trimming removed 2 bases from V and 9 bases from J, with 20 bases in between. The CDR3 loop spans 15 amino acids. CDR1 and CDR2 (germline): SGHRS, YFSETQ. The CDR3 bases are TGCGCCAGCAGCTTCTCGGTCAGCGCCTACGATCGCTACACCTTC. It is translated as CASSFSVSAYDRYTF.